These T cell receptor beta chains were read from a single sample in a study of T cell clonotyping in hematopoietic cell transplantation. Measured with immunoSEQ multiplex PCR; TCRdb has only the in-frame clones, and not every one. Of about 9,400 clones in the sample, 75% to 80% were seen once. Sample: PBMCs, taken 180 days after allogeneic stem cell transplant. These receptors were taken from a male patient between 40 and 50 years old who had an allogeneic stem cell transplant from a related donor, so the T cells may come from the graft donor. Some clones in this sample may be carry-over from other donors' samples. The CDR3 runs from the conserved cysteine through the conserved F or W. A D gene is named only where the DNA matches it firmly. Size is stated for part of the rows, as once, few or many counts, or as a class when the clone is expanded.

>TRBJ2-3|-|-|TRBV21-1
TGTGCCAGCAGGGACAATTACCCTAGCACAGATACGCAGTATTTT
CASRDNYPSTDTQYF
>TRBJ1-2|-|TRBD1|TRBV4-1
TGCGCCAGCCGACCGGGACAGACTAACTATGGCTACACCTTC
CASRPGQTNYGYTF
>TRBJ1-1|-|-|TRBV25-1
TGTGCCAGCATAATGAGGACTGAAGCTTTCTTT
CASIMRTEAFF
>TRBJ2-6|-|-|TRBV19
TGTGCCAGTAGTTGTCACCAGACACAAAGTCGGGCCAACGTCCTGACTTTC
CASSCHQTQSRANVLTF
>TRBJ1-4|few|TRBD1|TRBV9
TGTGCCAGCAGCGGACAGGGGGCTCCTAATGAAAAACTGTTTTTT
CASSGQGAPNEKLFF
>TRBJ1-2|-|TRBD1|TRBV5-4
TGTGCCAGCAGCAAACCCGGGACAGGGGGCGGAGGCTACACCTTC
CASSKPGTGGGGYTF
>TRBJ2-7|-|TRBD2|TRBV25-1
TGTGCCAGCAAGGCTAGCGGGAGCCTCGACGAGCAGTACTTC
CASKASGSLDEQYF
>TRBJ2-5|-|-|TRBV10-3
TGTGCCATCTCAGGTAGTGGCAGCCCGCAAGAGACCCAGTACTTC
CAISGSGSPQETQYF
>TRBJ2-5|-|-|TRBV6-6
TGTGCCAGCAGTTATAGAACAGGGCCAAAACAAGAGACCCAGTACTTC
CASSYRTGPKQETQYF
>TRBJ2-1|-|TRBD2|TRBV9
TGTGCCAGCAGCTCGGGGGGGATCCACAATGAGCAGTTCTTC
CASSSGGIHNEQFF
>TRBJ1-2|-|TRBD1|TRBV29-1
TGCAGCGCCGGGACAGGGGGCGCCGCGGAAGGCTACACCTTC
CSAGTGGAAEGYTF
>TRBJ2-3|-|-|TRBV4-1
TGCGCCAGCAGCCGGCGCTCGGGAACAGATACGCAGTATTTT
CASSRRSGTDTQYF
>TRBJ2-7|-|-|TRBV4-3
TGCGCCAGCAGCCAAGAACAGGGTAGCTTGGGCTCCTACGAGCAGTACTTC
CASSQEQGSLGSYEQYF
>TRBJ1-4|-|-|TRBV6-1
TGTGCCAGCCGGGACGGCGTATTTCAGAGTGAAAAACTGTTTTTT
CASRDGVFQSEKLFF